Listed below are T cell receptor beta chains from one sample, sequenced in a study of cytomegalovirus exposure and HLA in healthy donors. Assay used: immunoSEQ multiplex PCR; TCRdb lists only in-frame clones, some missing. The data hold roughly 150,000 clones, with around 84% observed a single time. The sequenced sample consisted of PBMCs. These TCRs come from a man in his late teens or twenties in good health and CMV-seropositive. The CDR3 runs from the conserved cysteine through the conserved F or W. A D gene is named only where the DNA matches it firmly. The listing skips clone size in some rows; elsewhere it reads once, few, many or a size class.

TRBJ2-7 TRBV30 . . CAWTQGSLAYEQYF TGTGCCTGGACACAGGGTTCGTTAGCCTACGAGCAGTACTTC
TRBJ1-2 TRBV9 . TRBD1 CASSAKSTGGLDGYTF TGTGCCAGCAGCGCCAAGTCTACAGGGGGCTTGGATGGCTACACCTTC
TRBJ1-3 TRBV5-1 . . CASSVQGNEGGNTIYF TGCGCCAGCAGCGTACAGGGCAACGAGGGAGGAAACACCATATATTTT
TRBJ1-5 TRBV5-8 . TRBD1 CASSLGTGGFSQPQHF TGTGCCAGCAGCCTAGGGACAGGGGGCTTTTCTCAGCCCCAGCATTTT
TRBJ2-7 TRBV11-3 once TRBD1 CASSLGNRGEQYF TGTGCCAGCAGCTTAGGTAACAGGGGCGAGCAGTACTTC
TRBJ1-2 TRBV7-2 few TRBD1 CASSPTWDSYGYTF TGTGCCAGCAGCCCGACCTGGGACAGCTATGGCTACACCTTC
TRBJ1-3 TRBV6-5 . TRBD1 CASSYLTGEGGNTIYF TGTGCCAGCAGTTATTTGACAGGGGAGGGTGGAAACACCATATATTTT
TRBJ2-2 TRBV13 once TRBD2 CASSLGLAGWTTGELFF TGTGCCAGCAGCTTAGGGCTAGCGGGGTGGACGACCGGGGAGCTGTTTTTT
TRBJ2-6 TRBV5-1 . TRBD1 CASSSITGTGRSGANVLTF TGCGCCAGCAGCTCGATTACCGGGACAGGGCGCTCTGGGGCCAACGTCCTGACTTTC
TRBJ1-3 TRBV6-5 . TRBD1 CASSKGQDSGNTIYF TGTGCCAGCAGTAAGGGACAGGACTCTGGAAACACCATATATTTT
TRBJ2-7 TRBV11-2 . . CASSFLLGGTYEQYF TGTGCCAGCAGCTTTCTTTTGGGGGGTACCTACGAGCAGTACTTC
TRBJ1-6 TRBV27 . . CASSPQTGVDSPLHF TGTGCCAGCAGTCCACAGACGGGAGTAGATTCACCCCTCCACTTT
TRBJ1-5 TRBV19 . TRBD1 CASSSRQGSNQPQHF TGTGCCAGTAGTAGCCGACAGGGTAGCAATCAGCCCCAGCATTTT
TRBJ1-5 TRBV14 . . CASSHSGYNQPQHF TGTGCCAGCAGCCATTCGGGTTACAATCAGCCCCAGCATTTT
TRBJ1-5 TRBV9 . TRBD1 CASSVDRGNQPQHF TGTGCCAGCAGCGTAGACAGGGGTAATCAGCCCCAGCATTTT
TRBJ2-2 TRBV5-1 . . CASNQGSSRAGELFF TGCGCCAGCAATCAGGGATCCTCAAGGGCCGGGGAGCTGTTTTTT
TRBJ2-1 TRBV5-1 . TRBD2 CASSSGGTVGVNEQFF TGCGCCAGCAGCTCGGGAGGGACCGTAGGGGTCAATGAGCAGTTCTTC
TRBJ2-5 TRBV2 once TRBD1 CASKWKGQQETQYF TGTGCCAGCAAGTGGAAGGGACAGCAAGAGACCCAGTACTTC
TRBJ2-6 TRBV6-5 . . CASSNPGRGANVLTF TGTGCCAGCAGTAACCCAGGGCGGGGGGCCAACGTCCTGACTTTC
TRBJ1-3 TRBV18 many . CASSPDIGAGNTIYF TGTGCCAGCTCACCGGATATCGGGGCTGGAAACACCATATATTTT
TRBJ1-5 TRBV5-8 few . CASSLEVLRPQHF TGTGCCAGCAGCTTGGAAGTGTTGAGGCCCCAGCATTTT
TRBJ2-1 TRBV13 . . CASRGRRMEQFF TGTGCCAGCAGGGGCCGTCGGATGGAGCAGTTCTTC
TRBJ2-7 TRBV27 . TRBD2 CASSPTPSGSSYEQYF TGTGCCAGCAGCCCGACCCCTAGCGGGAGCTCCTACGAGCAGTACTTC
TRBJ1-1 TRBV6-1 . TRBD1 CASSPLTGDREAFF TGTGCCAGCAGTCCCCTGACAGGGGACAGAGAAGCTTTCTTT
TRBJ1-2 TRBV19 . TRBD1 CASSTDYRGREGYTF TGTGCCAGTAGTACAGACTACAGGGGGCGCGAAGGCTACACCTTC
TRBJ2-6 TRBV18 . TRBD1 CASSRTGTGGYGANVLTF TGTGCCAGCTCACGTACCGGGACAGGGGGCTATGGGGCCAACGTCCTGACTTTC
TRBJ1-1 TRBV10-2 . . CASNLRGNTEAFF TGCGCCAGCAATCTCAGGGGGAACACTGAAGCTTTCTTT
TRBJ2-1 TRBV11-2 . . CASHLGRTVYNEQFF TGTGCCAGCCATCTGGGCAGGACAGTCTACAATGAGCAGTTCTTC
TRBJ2-1 TRBV9 . TRBD2 CASNGGFAYNEQFF TGTGCCAGCAACGGGGGGTTCGCCTACAATGAGCAGTTCTTC
TRBJ1-2 TRBV7-9 . TRBD1 CASSDATGTGGYTF TGTGCCAGCAGCGACGCGACAGGGACGGGTGGCTACACCTTC
TRBJ2-3 TRBV29-1 . TRBD2 CSVTSVPMDTQYF TGCAGCGTTACTAGCGTCCCCATGGATACGCAGTATTTT
TRBJ2-7 TRBV5-4 . TRBD1 CASSSPGTATYEQYF TGTGCCAGCAGCTCACCCGGGACAGCGACCTACGAGCAGTACTTC
TRBJ2-3 TRBV5-1 few . CASSPQAASDTQYF TGCGCCAGCAGCCCACAGGCAGCCTCAGATACGCAGTATTTT
TRBJ2-1 TRBV21-1 . . CASSYRLGVEFF TGTGCCAGCAGCTATCGACTAGGGGTCGAGTTCTTC
TRBJ2-1 TRBV27 . . CASSLSAGLNEQFF TGTGCCAGCAGTTTATCGGCTGGCCTCAATGAGCAGTTCTTC
TRBJ2-7 TRBV10-3 . . CAISEGRVTYEQYF TGTGCCATCAGTGAAGGCAGGGTAACCTACGAGCAGTACTTC
TRBJ2-1 TRBV2 . . CASGEENNEQFF TGTGCCAGCGGGGAGGAAAACAATGAGCAGTTCTTC
TRBJ2-7 TRBV6-1 . . CASSEGSVVQQYF TGTGCCAGCAGTGAAGGGTCTGTAGTGCAGCAGTACTTC
TRBJ1-3 TRBV18 few . CASSPDISGNTIYF TGTGCCAGCTCGCCTGACATCTCTGGAAACACCATATATTTT
TRBJ2-7 TRBV30 . . CAWSVQNYEQYF TGTGCCTGGAGTGTACAGAACTACGAGCAGTACTTC
TRBJ2-5 TRBV7-7 once . CASSRAQRETQYF TGTGCCAGCAGCCGGGCCCAGCGGGAGACCCAGTACTTC
TRBJ1-4 TRBV6-6 few . CASSPGGWTNEKLFF TGTGCCAGCAGCCCCGGGGGGTGGACTAATGAAAAACTGTTTTTT
TRBJ2-7 TRBV5-1 few . CASSFRGAGSYEQYF TGCGCCAGCAGCTTTAGGGGCGCCGGTTCCTACGAGCAGTACTTC
TRBJ1-6 TRBV27 few . CASSPTGRGNSPLHF TGTGCCAGCAGCCCAACTGGGAGGGGTAATTCACCCCTCCACTTT
TRBJ1-2 TRBV29-1 . . CSAREVANYGYTF TGCAGCGCCAGGGAGGTAGCTAACTATGGCTACACCTTC
TRBJ2-2 TRBV5-6 . . CASSQYPGSFNTGELFF TGTGCCAGCAGCCAGTATCCTGGCTCCTTTAACACCGGGGAGCTGTTTTTT
TRBJ2-1 TRBV4-1 . . CASGRQDLFTYPDEQFF TGCGCCAGCGGGAGACAGGACCTCTTTACGTACCCAGATGAGCAGTTCTTC
TRBJ2-7 TRBV5-6 . . CASSLATYEQYF TGTGCCAGCAGCTTGGCAACCTACGAGCAGTACTTC
TRBJ1-3 TRBV6-1 . TRBD1 CASSRRDSSGNTIYF TGTGCCAGCAGTCGCAGGGACAGCTCTGGAAACACCATATATTTT
TRBJ2-7 TRBV7-6 once TRBD2 CASSGWTGTSLIEQYF TGTGCCAGCAGCGGTTGGACGGGGACTAGCCTAATAGAGCAGTACTTC
TRBJ1-1 TRBV4-1 . . CASSQHRENTEAFF TGCGCCAGCAGCCAACATCGGGAGAACACTGAAGCTTTCTTT
TRBJ1-3 TRBV5-4 . . CASSFGGSIGNTIYF TGTGCCAGCAGCTTCGGGGGATCGATTGGAAACACCATATATTTT
TRBJ2-7 TRBV21-1 few . CASSRRWGGASVGEQYF TGTGCCAGCAGCAGGCGGTGGGGCGGGGCTTCAGTGGGGGAGCAGTACTTC
TRBJ2-3 TRBV6-5 once . CASRKGTSTDTQYF TGTGCCAGCAGGAAGGGGACTTCCACAGATACGCAGTATTTT
TRBJ2-7 TRBV6-6 . TRBD2 CASNRGGAENYEQYF TGTGCCAGCAACCGGGGGGGAGCGGAGAACTACGAGCAGTACTTC